A single sample gave rise to the 28 T cell receptor beta chains below, sequenced in a study of T cells in Graves' hyperthyroidism and ophthalmopathy. The TCR beta CDR3 regions underwent amplification using RNA transcripts as the source. The HTBI primer set drove a first-round RT-PCR of the TCR CDR3. One entry per CDR3 protein results from TCRdb running MiXCR on the multiplex PCR reads. The profile shows around 600,000 distinct CDR3 sequences, approximately 15% of them singletons. Source material: blood. The receptor source for this set is a woman aged 18 to 35 with Graves' ophthalmopathy.

The chain links TRBV9 to TRBJ1-6; 7 positions match TRBD1. The CDR3 is 16 amino acids. Looked up from germline, CDR1 is SGDLS and CDR2 is YYNGEE. Losses at the gene ends were 5 bases for V and 7 bases for J; bases not matched to a gene: 12. CDR3 protein: CASSTTTGRKNSPLHF. In DNA, the CDR3 is TGTGCCAGCAGTACTACGACAGGGAGGAAGAATTCACCCCTCCACTTT.

The J gene is TRBJ2-1, the V gene TRBV3-1; 12 bases align to TRBD2. This CDR3 spans 15 amino acids. Losses at the gene ends were 4 bases for V and 10 bases for J; bases not matched to a gene: 8. Germline V CDR1 and CDR2: LGHDT, YNNKEL (reference sequence). The chain's CDR3 is CASSPPSGRAPEQFF. CDR3 DNA sequence: TGTGCCAGCAGCCCCCCTAGCGGGAGGGCTCCGGAGCAGTTCTTC.

This clonotype was counted at least ten times. The V gene is TRBV7-9, the J gene TRBJ1-2; tentative D call: TRBD1 (5 bases). Per germline, CDR1 SEHNR and CDR2 FQNEAQ (reference sequence). This CDR3 is 16 amino acids long. The V end was cut by 4 bases, the J end by 2 bases, with 17 bases between. The chain's CDR3 is CASSSSWGEGNYGYTF. In nucleotides, the CDR3 is TGTGCCAGCAGCTCGTCTTGGGGGGAGGGAAACTATGGCTACACCTTC.

This clonotype was counted at least ten times. The chain uses TRBV7-2 and TRBJ2-1, with D unclear. The CDR3 totals 13 residues. Trimming stripped 8 bases from V and 2 bases from J, with 10 bases between. Germline values: CDR1 SGHTA, CDR2 FQGNSA. CDR3 sequence (DNA): TGTGCCAGCGCCCCGGTCACCTACAATGAGCAGTTCTTC. Amino acid sequence: CASAPVTYNEQFF.

This clonotype was seen at least ten times. The chain recombines TRBV7-2 with TRBJ2-7; no clear D. V lost 5 bases and J lost 3, with 17 bases in between. CDR3 size: 15 residues. CDR1 is SGHTA, CDR2 FQGNSA, per germline. This chain's CDR3 is CASSKSRVQDYEQYF. Here the CDR3 DNA reads TGTGCCAGCAGCAAGAGTCGGGTGCAAGACTACGAGCAGTACTTC.

At least ten counts were recorded for this clonotype. The chain employs TRBV30 and TRBJ2-7; maybe TRBD1 (5 bases). Germline V gene sequence: CDR1 GTSNPN, CDR2 SVGIG (reference sequence). V lost 5 bases, J lost 0 bases, and 11 bases lay in between. CDR3 length equals 13 residues. The DNA for the CDR3 is TGTGCCTGGGGGGCAGGGATCTCCTACGAGCAGTACTTC. Translated, it gives CAWGAGISYEQYF.

J is TRBJ1-5 and V is TRBV4-2, with 8 bases lining up with TRBD1. With 5 bases clipped from V and 3 bases from J, the junction kept 3 bases outside the gene matches. The germline CDR1 and CDR2 sequences are LGHNA and YNFKEQ. The CDR3 totals 14 residues. The CDR3: CASSGQGFNQPQHF. CDR3 nucleotides: TGTGCCAGCAGCGGACAGGGTTTCAATCAGCCCCAGCATTTT.

The sample holds a few counts of this clonotype. The genes are TRBV6-1 and TRBJ2-3; D is undetermined. The CDR3 length is 13 residues. CDR1 MNHNS and CDR2 SASEGT come from the germline V gene. Deletions cut 11 bases from V and 3 bases from J, with 15 bases between. CDR3 in DNA: TGTGCCGGAAAGATCTCAGGAACAGATACGCAGTATTTT. Translating it yields CAGKISGTDTQYF.

The genes are TRBV5-6 and TRBJ1-3; a possible D gene is TRBD1 (5 bases). Germline V gene sequence: CDR1 SGHDT, CDR2 YYEEEE. V shed 0 bases and J shed 4 bases, with 8 bases lying between them. The CDR3 is 14 residues long. CDR3 region: CASSLGRVGNTIYF. The CDR3 DNA is TGTGCCAGCAGCTTGGGCAGGGTCGGAAACACCATATATTTT.

This clonotype occurred many times. This chain connects TRBV4-3 to TRBJ2-3; D is unclear. CDR1 is LGHNA, CDR2 YSLEER, per germline. Trimming stripped 3 bases from V and 5 bases from J, with 9 bases between. CDR3 size: 13 residues. Here the CDR3 reads CASSQQRGDTQYF. The CDR3 DNA is TGCGCCAGCAGCCAGCAACGTGGAGATACGCAGTATTTT.

This sequence joins TRBV4-2 and TRBJ2-1; perhaps TRBD2 as D (6 bases). CDR1 is LGHNA and CDR2 is YNFKEQ in the germline V gene. The CDR3 has 16 amino acids. V was shortened by 2 bases and J by 8 bases, with 19 bases between the two germline ends. The CDR3 sequence is CASSQLGLGRTDEQFF. In DNA form, the CDR3 reads TGTGCCAGCAGCCAACTCGGGTTGGGGAGGACCGATGAGCAGTTCTTC.

This clonotype was counted ten times or more. This chain links TRBV28 with TRBJ2-5; TRBD1 might be the D (6 bases). Germline CDR1 reads MDHEN; CDR2 reads SYDVKM. The CDR3 covers 13 residues. The V end was cut by 5 bases, the J end by 6 bases, with 13 bases between. CDR3 DNA: TGTGCCAGCAGTCGGCCGCAGGGGAAGACCCAGTACTTC. This translates into CASSRPQGKTQYF. Supplemented by reference TRBV28 and TRBJ2-5, the full variable domain reads DVKVTQSSRYLVKRTGEKVFLECVQDMDHENMFWYRQDPGLGLRLIYFSYDVKMKEKGDIPEGYSVSREKKERFSLILESASTNQTSMYLCASSRPQGKTQYFGPGTRLLVL.

This clonotype was recorded many times. The chain joins TRBV2 to TRBJ2-2; 9 nucleotides align to TRBD1. This CDR3 comprises 15 residues. V lost 3 bases to trimming and J lost 5 bases; unmatched junction nucleotides: 4. In germline, CDR1 is SNHLY, CDR2 FYNNEI. This CDR3 reads CASSELDRGTGELFF. The DNA for the CDR3 is TGTGCCAGCAGTGAGCTAGACAGGGGGACCGGGGAGCTGTTTTTT.

As DNA, the CDR3 is TGTGCCAGCTCACCACCGGGGGTAGCTGGCTACACCTTC. Translation: CASSPPGVAGYTF. The V and J genes are TRBV18 and TRBJ1-2; the D gene is possibly TRBD1 (5 bases). Germline CDR1 KGHSH, CDR2 LQKENI. V shed 0 bases and J shed 7 bases, with 9 bases lying between them. CDR3 size: 13 residues.

This clonotype was observed many times. The chain is built from TRBV6-5 and TRBJ2-7; 11 nucleotides align to TRBD2. J was trimmed by 0 bases and V by 2 bases; bases with no gene match: 9. Germline CDR1 MNHEY, CDR2 SVGAGI. The CDR3 has 18 amino acids. The CDR3 is CASSYTRPGLADSYEQYF. CDR3 nucleotides: TGTGCCAGCAGTTACACGAGACCGGGACTAGCGGACTCCTACGAGCAGTACTTC.

This clonotype came up many times. The chain employs TRBV2 and TRBJ2-5; unclear D gene. The V end lost 4 bases, the J end lost 7 bases, and 13 bases lay between the germline ends. Germline V gives CDR1 SNHLY, CDR2 FYNNEI. The CDR3 is 13 residues long. The CDR3, as DNA: TGTGCCAGCAGTGGCACGTGGTTCGGGACCCAGTACTTC. The encoded protein is CASSGTWFGTQYF.

The table lists this clonotype with a few counts. The rearrangement uses TRBV14 and TRBJ2-7; D unclear. This CDR3 has 18 residues. Germline V lookup: CDR1 SGHDN, CDR2 FVKESK. Trimming took off 3 bases at V and 0 bases at J, with 21 bases between the two ends. The CDR3 spells CASSHAITDLTSSYEQYF. CDR3 DNA sequence: TGTGCCAGCAGCCACGCCATTACAGACCTCACCTCCTCCTACGAGCAGTACTTC. The entire variable domain, with the rest obtained from reference TRBV14 and TRBJ2-7, is as follows: EAGVTQFPSHSVIEKGQTVTLRCDPISGHDNLYWYRRVMGKEIKFLLHFVKESKQDESGMPNNRFLAERTGGTYSTLKVQPAELEDSGVYFCASSHAITDLTSSYEQYFGPGTRLTVT.

Many counts were recorded for this clonotype. The chain uses TRBV3-1 and TRBJ2-1; D remains ambiguous. CDR1 is LGHDT, CDR2 YNNKEL, per germline (reference sequence). This CDR3 region has 15 residues. V was pared by 4 bases and J by 9 bases, with 19 bases between. This CDR3 is CASSPKRFGAREQFF. The DNA of the CDR3 is TGTGCCAGCAGCCCAAAGCGATTTGGAGCGCGTGAGCAGTTCTTC.

The V and J genes are TRBV4-2 and TRBJ1-5, with 8 bases identical to TRBD1. J was trimmed by 6 bases and V by 1 base; bases with no gene match: 8. Germline V gene sequence: CDR1 LGHNA, CDR2 YNFKEQ. This CDR3 has 16 amino acids. CDR3 loop: CASSQGIDRGGQPQHF. CDR3 nucleotide sequence: TGTGCCAGCAGCCAAGGGATCGACAGGGGAGGTCAGCCCCAGCATTTT.

This clonotype occurred many times. This rearrangement joins TRBV20-1 to TRBJ2-1; TRBD2 matches at 7 bases. The junction had 10 bases not matched to a gene; V was cut back by 3 bases and J by 5 bases. This CDR3 is built from 15 residues. Germline V gene lookup returns CDR1 DFQATT and CDR2 SNEGSKA (reference sequence). CDR3 amino acids: CSARTSRSIHNEQFF. The CDR3, as DNA: TGCAGTGCTAGGACTAGCCGCAGTATCCACAATGAGCAGTTCTTC.

CDR3 in DNA: TGCAGCGCCGTCGGGCTGCAATACGAGCAGTACTTC. Translation: CSAVGLQYEQYF. V is TRBV29-1 and J is TRBJ2-7, with D unclear. From germline, CDR1 is SQVTM and CDR2 ANQGSEA. This CDR3 is 12 amino acids long. Trimming left V 7 bases short and J 4 bases short, with 14 bases between.

This clonotype was found many times. The CDR3 region has the DNA TGTGCCAGCAGCTTGCCAGGGGACTACGAGCAGTACTTC. This gives the protein CASSLPGDYEQYF. The genes are TRBV5-5 and TRBJ2-7, with D maybe TRBD1 (6 bases). V shed 1 base and J shed 3 bases, with 8 bases lying between them. This CDR3 has 13 amino acids. Germline V gene lookup returns CDR1 SGHKS and CDR2 YYEKEE (reference sequence).

This clonotype has a count of ten or more. CDR3 region: CASSPLGLAGLNEQFF. The CDR3 DNA is TGCGCCAGCAGCCCCTTAGGACTAGCGGGTCTTAATGAGCAGTTCTTC. The V and J genes are TRBV5-1 and TRBJ2-1; 11 nucleotides agree with TRBD2. Germline CDR1 reads SGHRS; CDR2 reads YFSETQ. V shed 4 bases, J shed 7 bases, and the junction held 10 bases outside the gene matches. The CDR3 contains 16 residues.

Ten or more counts support this clonotype. The rearrangement links TRBV10-3 to TRBJ1-1; 9 bases are a match to TRBD1. Germline V gene lookup returns CDR1 ENHRY and CDR2 SYGVKD. The CDR3 is 14 amino acids. The ends lost 6 bases at V and 10 bases at J; junction bases unmatched: 12. CDR3 region: CAISAGDREFLAFF. CDR3 nucleotides: TGTGCCATCAGCGCGGGGGACAGGGAATTCTTAGCTTTCTTT.

The table lists this clonotype with a few counts. The CDR3 coding sequence is TGTGCCAGCAGCGAAGGGAGCGCCACCTACGAGCAGTACTTC. It yields the protein CASSEGSATYEQYF. The chain couples TRBV9 to TRBJ2-7, with D perhaps matching TRBD2 (5 bases). There are 14 residues in the CDR3. From germline, CDR1 is SGDLS and CDR2 YYNGEE. The germline V and J ends were trimmed by 3 bases and 2 bases, with 12 bases remaining between them.

This clonotype has at least ten counts. The V and J genes are TRBV28 and TRBJ2-7; D is uncertain. There are 13 residues in the CDR3. The germline V gene has CDR1 MDHEN and CDR2 SYDVKM. The V gene lost 3 bases and the J gene lost 6 bases, with 12 bases spanning the gap. The CDR3 DNA follows: TGTGCCAGCAGTTTTGGGCCGAAAACCGAGCAGTACTTC. Translation: CASSFGPKTEQYF.

This clonotype was seen many times. The chain is built from TRBV27 and TRBJ2-2; D is ambiguous. Per germline, CDR1 MNHEY and CDR2 SMNVEV (reference sequence). The ends were cut back, 5 bases at V and 3 bases at J, with 10 bases in the middle. This CDR3 contains 14 residues. DNA of the CDR3: TGTGCCAGCAGTCAAGGGCTTCACACCGGGGAGCTGTTTTTT. This translates into CASSQGLHTGELFF.

This clonotype was seen ten or more times. The chain combines TRBV9 with TRBJ2-5, with D perhaps TRBD2 (6 bases). Looked up from germline, CDR1 is SGDLS and CDR2 is YYNGEE. The V end was cut by 4 bases, the J end by 4 bases, with 14 bases between. This CDR3 is built from 14 residues. Here the CDR3 reads CASSQDPAGETQYF. The CDR3 DNA reads TGTGCCAGCAGCCAAGATCCAGCGGGAGAGACCCAGTACTTC.